A selection of T cell receptor beta chains follows, all from one sample in a study of patients and donors after allogeneic stem cell transplantation. A single record per CDR3 protein comes from TCRdb applying MiXCR to the RT-PCR reads. The data hold roughly 250,000 distinct CDR3 sequences, with approximately 14% observed a single time. Sequences were obtained from blood, either unsorted or a sorted T cell fraction (not recorded which). These receptors originate from a human donor who was either an allogeneic HSCT recipient or a stem cell or donor lymphocyte infusion donor (not recorded which). It is not recorded whose cells these are; they may come from a transplant donor. Each CDR3 is given with its conserved first and last residue. D genes are given only for firm matches. Clone size is shown for a subset of rows, as once, few, many or a class of expanded clone.

CASVRGTAYGYTF TGTGCCAGCGTCCGGGGGACAGCCTATGGCTACACCTTC TRBV7-9 TRBD1 TRBJ1-2 -
CASSQADRKGETQYF TGTGCCAGCAGCCAGGCGGATCGGAAGGGGGAGACCCAGTACTTC TRBV4-2 - TRBJ2-5 few
CASSSGGQNYEQYF TGCGCCAGCAGCTCTGGGGGGCAGAACTACGAGCAGTACTTC TRBV5-1 - TRBJ2-7 -
CATSGQLENRQFF TGTGCCACCAGTGGTCAACTGGAAAACCGCCAGTTCTTC TRBV24-1 - TRBJ2-1 few
CASSLPLNTQLTEAFF TGTGCCAGCAGTTTACCCCTTAATACACAGCTGACTGAAGCTTTCTTT TRBV28 - TRBJ1-1 few
CSVPRGPNIPLHF TGCAGTGTTCCCAGGGGGCCCAATATTCCCCTCCACTTT TRBV20-1 TRBD1 TRBJ1-6 few
CASSTASNLEKLFF TGTGCCAGCAGTACCGCTTCAAACCTGGAAAAACTGTTTTTT TRBV6-2/TRBV6-3 - TRBJ1-4 few
CASSVNRGGDTQYF TGTGCCAGCAGTGTTAATAGGGGAGGAGATACGCAGTATTTT TRBV12-3/TRBV12-4 - TRBJ2-3 many
CATSGQGWETQYF TGTGCCACCAGTGGCCAGGGGTGGGAGACCCAGTACTTC TRBV24-1 - TRBJ2-5 many
CASSIRGRGRAFF TGTGCCAGTAGTATAAGGGGGCGGGGGCGGGCTTTCTTT TRBV19 TRBD1 TRBJ1-1 -
CASSRTTGNYEQYF TGTGCCAGCAGCCGAACGACAGGTAACTACGAGCAGTACTTC TRBV9 - TRBJ2-7 few
CASSPTWNEKLFF TGTGCCAGCAGCCCAACGTGGAATGAAAAACTGTTTTTT TRBV11-1 - TRBJ1-4 few
CASSASLATNEKLFF TGTGCCAGCAGCGCATCACTTGCAACTAATGAAAAACTGTTTTTT TRBV5-8 - TRBJ1-4 -
CASSPGGGVSGGRDTQYF TGTGCCAGCAGCCCAGGGGGAGGAGTTAGCGGGGGACGGGATACGCAGTATTTT TRBV4-2 TRBD2 TRBJ2-3 -
CSATGDSYYEQYF TGCAGTGCTACTGGGGACTCCTACTACGAGCAGTACTTC TRBV20-1 - TRBJ2-7 few
CASSLGGGRGFTEAFF TGTGCCAGCAGTTTAGGAGGCGGCAGGGGGTTCACTGAAGCTTTCTTT TRBV12-3/TRBV12-4 TRBD1 TRBJ1-1 many
CASQRNGELFF TGTGCCAGCCAGCGGAACGGGGAGCTGTTTTTT TRBV6-1 - TRBJ2-2 many
CASSLKLASPDFYNEQFF TGCGCCAGCAGCTTGAAGTTGGCCAGCCCAGACTTTTACAATGAGCAGTTCTTC TRBV5-1 - TRBJ2-1 many
CASSLGPGQETQYF TGCGCCAGCAGCTTGGGTCCAGGGCAAGAGACCCAGTACTTC TRBV5-1 - TRBJ2-5 few
CASSVDPGAQQFF TGTGCCAGCTCAGTGGACCCCGGGGCCCAGCAGTTCTTC TRBV18 - TRBJ2-1 -
CAISESVEVEQFF TGTGCCATCAGTGAGTCTGTGGAGGTTGAGCAGTTCTTC TRBV10-3 - TRBJ2-1 many
CASSPPTEGGYTF TGTGCCAGCAGCCCCCCCACCGAGGGCGGCTACACCTTC TRBV7-9 - TRBJ1-2 few
CASSVDRGNYEQYF TGTGCCAGCAGTGTTGACAGGGGAAATTACGAGCAGTACTTC TRBV2 TRBD1 TRBJ2-7 -
CSATSGAQETQYF TGCAGTGCTACCAGCGGGGCACAAGAGACCCAGTACTTC TRBV20-1 TRBD2 TRBJ2-5 few
CASSQSPPGSSPGETQYF TGCGCCAGCAGCCAATCCCCCCCCGGGTCCTCCCCGGGGGAGACCCAGTACTTC TRBV4-3 - TRBJ2-5 -
CSARPTSSPYNEQFF TGCAGTGCTAGACCTACTAGCTCCCCCTACAATGAGCAGTTCTTC TRBV20-1 - TRBJ2-1 -
CASSPDTDSPLHF TGTGCCAGTAGTCCAGATACGGATTCACCCCTCCACTTT TRBV19 - TRBJ1-6 many
CAWSVDRRIYGYTF TGTGCCTGGAGTGTGGACAGGCGAATATATGGCTACACCTTC TRBV30 TRBD1 TRBJ1-2 many